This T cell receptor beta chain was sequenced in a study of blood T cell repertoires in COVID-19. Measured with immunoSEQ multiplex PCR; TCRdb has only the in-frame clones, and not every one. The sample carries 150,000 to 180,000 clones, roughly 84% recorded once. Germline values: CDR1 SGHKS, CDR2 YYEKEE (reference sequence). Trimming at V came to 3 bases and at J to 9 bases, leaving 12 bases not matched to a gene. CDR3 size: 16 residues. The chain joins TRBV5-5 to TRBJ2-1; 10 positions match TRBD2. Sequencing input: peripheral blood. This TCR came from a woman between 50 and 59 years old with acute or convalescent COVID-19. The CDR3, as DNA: TGTGCCAGCAGCTCAATTGCTAGCGGGAGTAATAGTGAGCAGTTCTTC. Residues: CASSSIASGSNSEQFF.